This T cell receptor (beta chain) came from a study of T cell responses to AZD1222 COVID-19 vaccine. The CDR3 is made up of 15 amino acids. V was trimmed by 4 bases and J by 0 bases, leaving 11 bases between them. Germline CDR1 is MNHEY and CDR2 is SVGAGI. Recipients boosted at about 4 weeks or about 12 weeks are pooled. Study findings and constraints: Reportedly, close to half of spike-specific TCRs are directed against unmutated variant regions. Donors in the cohort were predominantly white British and more often female, and clonal diversity was possibly underestimated. Researchers took repertoire samples only after the peak T cell response had come.

Comment on this clone: As yet, its antigen is unknown.

TCRdb's copy holds only in-frame clones and misses some; the assay was immunoSEQ multiplex PCR. The profile shows over 100,000 clones, around 90% of them singletons. This chain links TRBV6-5 with TRBJ2-3, with D possibly being TRBD2 (6 bases). Material: peripheral blood, obtained 28 days after the second AZD1222 dose. This clonotype was sampled from an adult who received the AZD1222 COVID-19 vaccine. DNA for the CDR3: TGTGCCAGCAGTTGGACTATAACTAGCACAGATACGCAGTATTTT. Translation: CASSWTITSTDTQYF.